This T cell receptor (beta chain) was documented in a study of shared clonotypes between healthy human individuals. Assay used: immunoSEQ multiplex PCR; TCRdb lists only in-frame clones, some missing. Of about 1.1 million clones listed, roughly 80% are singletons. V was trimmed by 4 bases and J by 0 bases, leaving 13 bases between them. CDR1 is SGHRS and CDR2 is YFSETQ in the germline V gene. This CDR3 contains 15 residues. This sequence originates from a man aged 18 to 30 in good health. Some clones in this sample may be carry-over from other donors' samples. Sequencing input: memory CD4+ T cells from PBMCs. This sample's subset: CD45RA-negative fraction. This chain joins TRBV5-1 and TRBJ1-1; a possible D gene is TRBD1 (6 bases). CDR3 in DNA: TGCGCCAGCAGCCCAAGGGGGAGCATGAACACTGAAGCTTTCTTT. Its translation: CASSPRGSMNTEAFF.